What follows are 11 T cell receptor beta chains derived from one specimen sequenced in a study of tumor-infiltrating lymphocytes in oesophageal squamous cell carcinoma. One entry per CDR3 protein, called by TCRdb with MiXCR from the PCR reads. The repertoire holds 5,600 or so distinct CDR3 sequences, with more than 14% as singletons. What was sequenced was esophageal tumor tissue. Receptor source: a male donor with esophageal squamous cell carcinoma.

This clonotype is labeled medium-sized. This chain uses TRBV7-9 with TRBJ1-1; 11 bases are shared with TRBD1. V was clipped by 5 bases and J by 5 bases; unmatched bases: 10. Germline V gives CDR1 SEHNR, CDR2 FQNEAQ (reference sequence). The CDR3 loop spans 16 amino acids. CDR3 sequence reads: CASSPGDRGKLTEAFF. The CDR3 DNA is TGTGCCAGCAGCCCGGGGGACAGGGGGAAACTTACTGAAGCTTTCTTT.

With respect to this clonotype: Likely a read error: the CDR3 ends without its conserved phenylalanine or tryptophan. The DNA is left out, because the CDR3 cannot be placed on it with certainty; the CDR3 is given as TCRdb lists it. This chain links TRBV6-4 with TRBJ2-4; TRBD1 was called by the table and not checked on the DNA. The length of the CDR3 is 10 amino acids, counting both ends. The germline gives CDR1 MRHNA, CDR2 SNTAGT. The CDR3 protein is CASSDSKEWG.

The CDR3 DNA reads as TGCAGTGCTAGAGATTACAGGCATAATGAAAAACTGTTTTTT. As protein: CSARDYRHNEKLFF. The chain joins TRBV20-1 to TRBJ1-4, with a weak D call TRBD1 (5 bases). V lost 0 bases, J lost 4 bases, and 9 bases lay in between. The CDR3 loop spans 14 amino acids. From germline, CDR1 is DFQATT and CDR2 SNEGSKA (reference sequence).

To note about this clonotype: As the CDR3 is not closed by the conserved phenylalanine or tryptophan, this likely results from a read error. The limits of the CDR3 on the DNA are not certain, so only TCRdb's listed CDR3 is given. The chain couples TRBV7-8 to TRBJ2-6; TRBD1, the table's D call, was not compared with the DNA. Per germline, CDR1 SGHVS and CDR2 FQNEAQ. The CDR3 region is 13 residues in length, termini included. The CDR3 reads CASSVSGGQFFGA.

This clonotype was recorded at least ten times. The J gene is TRBJ1-2, the V gene TRBV27; D is unclear. The ends were cut back, 8 bases at V and 4 bases at J, with 11 bases in the middle. The germline gives CDR1 MNHEY, CDR2 SMNVEV (reference sequence). This CDR3 is 12 amino acids long. CDR3 DNA: TGTGCCAGCTTCACCGCCGGCTATGGCTACACCTTC. Translating it yields CASFTAGYGYTF.

This clonotype qualifies as medium-sized. This chain uses TRBV7-8 with TRBJ1-1; 7 nucleotides line up with TRBD1. The CDR3 consists of 14 residues. V was pared by 4 bases and J by 7 bases, with 9 bases of the junction left unmatched. Germline V gene sequence: CDR1 SGHVS, CDR2 FQNEAQ. The CDR3 loop is CASSSRGGFDEAFF. As DNA, the CDR3 is TGTGCCAGCAGCTCCAGGGGGGGCTTTGATGAAGCTTTCTTT.

A word on this clonotype: This is likely a read error, given that the CDR3 carries no conserved phenylalanine or tryptophan at its end. No DNA is shown, since the ends of the CDR3 on it are uncertain; the CDR3 is the one TCRdb lists. V is TRBV5-3 and J is TRBJ2-7; whether TRBD1, the table's D call, matches the DNA was not checked. Being an ORF, TRBV5-3 has a function that is uncertain. 15 amino acids form the CDR3, both terminal residues included. Here the CDR3 reads CASRSPGTTGYTFGS.

This clonotype was found a few times. This rearrangement joins TRBV6-1 to TRBJ1-5; tentatively, D is TRBD1 (5 bases). The CDR3 is made up of 15 amino acids. Deletions cut 2 bases from V and 3 bases from J, with 11 bases between. Germline CDR1 MNHNS, CDR2 SASEGT. The CDR3 DNA is TGTGCCAGCAGTGAAATTCAGGGCCCCAATCAGCCCCAGCATTTT. Its translation: CASSEIQGPNQPQHF.

Note on this clonotype: This may be a read error: a much more frequent sequence differs by one nucleotide. The chain has TRBV5-1 and TRBJ1-1; 8 bases fit TRBD1. This CDR3 comprises 17 residues. Germline CDR1 reads SGHRS; CDR2 reads YFSETQ. In DNA, the CDR3 is TGCGCCAACAGCCGGTCCCTGATACCGCAGGGGGCTGCTGAAGCTTTCTTT. Translated: CANSRSLIPQGAAEAFF.

This clonotype was seen repeatedly, ten times or more. This sequence joins TRBV19 and TRBJ2-1, with D possibly TRBD2 on 6 matching bases. Gene TRBJ2-7 matches the end of the DNA better, so the J call may be wrong. This CDR3 contains 15 residues. CDR1 and CDR2 (germline): LNHDA, SQIVND (reference sequence). In nucleotides, the CDR3 is TGTGCCAGCACCCGGGGGAGTAGCTCCTACAATGAGCAGTACTTC. Translation gives CASTRGSSSYNEQYF.

Regarding this clonotype: Given a much more abundant clone one base away, this may be a read error. The chain couples TRBV5-1 to TRBJ2-5, with a tentative D call TRBD1 (6 bases). Germline V gene sequence: CDR1 SGHRS, CDR2 YFSETQ. The CDR3 spans 12 residues. The V end was cut by 1 base, the J end by 11 bases, with 12 bases between. This CDR3 is CASSLFGGKQYF. CDR3 DNA: TGCGCCAGCAGCTTGTTTGGGGGCAAGCAGTACTTC.